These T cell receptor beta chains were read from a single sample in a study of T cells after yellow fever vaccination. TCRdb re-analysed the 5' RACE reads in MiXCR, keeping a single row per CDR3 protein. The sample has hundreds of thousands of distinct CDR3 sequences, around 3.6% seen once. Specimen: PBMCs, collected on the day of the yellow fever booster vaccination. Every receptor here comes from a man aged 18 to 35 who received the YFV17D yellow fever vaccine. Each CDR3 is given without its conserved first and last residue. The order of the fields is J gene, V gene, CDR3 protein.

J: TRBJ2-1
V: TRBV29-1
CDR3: SGLAGGQISYNEQF

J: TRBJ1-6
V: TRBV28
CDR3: ASSFGPGRPDSPLH

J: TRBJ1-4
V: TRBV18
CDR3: ASSRGGDEKLF

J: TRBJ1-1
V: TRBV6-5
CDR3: ASSYRGVTEAF

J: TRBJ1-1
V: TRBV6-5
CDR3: ASSRFNSDTEAF

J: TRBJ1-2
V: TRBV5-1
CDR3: ASSLRDTRNGYT

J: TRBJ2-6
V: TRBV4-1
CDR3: ASSLIPKTAYPSGANVLT

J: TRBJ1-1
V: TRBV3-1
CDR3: ASSQDFSGADTEAF

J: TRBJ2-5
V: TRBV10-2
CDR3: ASSEGLAGEETQY

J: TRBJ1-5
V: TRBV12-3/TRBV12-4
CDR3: ASNPGGGRDQPQH

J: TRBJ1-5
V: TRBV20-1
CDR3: SASLGRSNQPQH

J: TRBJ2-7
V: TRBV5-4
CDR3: ASSLEPVQRLYEQY

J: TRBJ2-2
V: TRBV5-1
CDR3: ASSLETYTGELF

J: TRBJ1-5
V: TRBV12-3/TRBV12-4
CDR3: ASSYRRIGGGRNQPQH

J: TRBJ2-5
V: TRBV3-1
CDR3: ASSHAGGRETQY

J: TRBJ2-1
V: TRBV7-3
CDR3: ASSLRASGNEQF

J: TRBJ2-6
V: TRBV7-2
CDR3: ASTTMGDRKLPGANVLT

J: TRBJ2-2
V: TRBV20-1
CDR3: SATRGGGGAVGELF

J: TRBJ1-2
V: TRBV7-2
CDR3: ASSLVGRANYGYT

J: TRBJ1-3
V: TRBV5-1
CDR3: ASSDTSGNTIY

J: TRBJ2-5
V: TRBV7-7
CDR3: ASSSSGGRAATQY

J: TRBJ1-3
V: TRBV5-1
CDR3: ASSPGTRISGNTIY

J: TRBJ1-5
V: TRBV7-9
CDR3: ASSEGQYGQPQH

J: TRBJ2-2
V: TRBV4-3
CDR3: ASSQAQGTGELF

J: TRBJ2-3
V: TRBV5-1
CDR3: ASSWDPGTDTQY

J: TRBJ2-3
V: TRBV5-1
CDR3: ASSVEGRTDTQY

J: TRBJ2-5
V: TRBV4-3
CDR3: ASSQEWGRETQY

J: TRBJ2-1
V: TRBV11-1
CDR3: ASYMGGNEQF

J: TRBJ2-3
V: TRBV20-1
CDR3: SAHLAGGTDTQY

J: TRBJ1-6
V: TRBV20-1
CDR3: SAREGPYNSPLH

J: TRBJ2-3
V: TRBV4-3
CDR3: ASSSWTSGGPSTDTQY

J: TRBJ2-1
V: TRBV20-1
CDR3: SALSGAGVINEQF

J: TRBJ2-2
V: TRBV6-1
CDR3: ASSEGVYRVTGELF

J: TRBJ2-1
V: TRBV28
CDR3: ASFLGGAGYNEQF

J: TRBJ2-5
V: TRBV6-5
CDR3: ASSSQAVQETQY

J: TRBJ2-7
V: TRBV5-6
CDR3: ASSLGGSEQY

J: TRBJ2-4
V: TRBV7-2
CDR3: ASSYGQGGSKNIQY

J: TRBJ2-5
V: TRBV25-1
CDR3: ASRGGVLETQY

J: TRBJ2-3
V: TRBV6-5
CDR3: ASRVRESTDTQY

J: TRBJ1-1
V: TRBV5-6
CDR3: ASSDRQGNTEAF

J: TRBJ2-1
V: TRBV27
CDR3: ASSVGGLSYNEQF

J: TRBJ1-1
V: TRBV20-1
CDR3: SARGQGRSRTEAF

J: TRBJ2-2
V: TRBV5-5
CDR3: ASSPGVHGELF

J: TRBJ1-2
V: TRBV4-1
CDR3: ASSQDLLNYGYT

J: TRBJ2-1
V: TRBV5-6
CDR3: ASSSWESNNEQF

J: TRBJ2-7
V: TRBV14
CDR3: ASSQGPYPYEQY